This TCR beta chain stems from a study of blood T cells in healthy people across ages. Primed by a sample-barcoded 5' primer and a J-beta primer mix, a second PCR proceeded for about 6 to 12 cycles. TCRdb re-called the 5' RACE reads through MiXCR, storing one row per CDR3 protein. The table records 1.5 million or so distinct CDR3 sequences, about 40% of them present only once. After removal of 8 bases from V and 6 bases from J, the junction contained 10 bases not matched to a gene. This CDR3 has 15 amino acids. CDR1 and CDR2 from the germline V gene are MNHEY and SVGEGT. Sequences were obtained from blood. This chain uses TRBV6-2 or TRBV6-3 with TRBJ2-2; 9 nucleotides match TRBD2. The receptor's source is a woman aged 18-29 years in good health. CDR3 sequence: CASVRGLAGSGELFF. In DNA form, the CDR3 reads TGTGCCAGCGTAAGGGGACTAGCTGGCTCCGGGGAGCTGTTTTTT.